These 5 T cell receptor beta chains share one sample of origin, sequenced in a study of blood T cell repertoires in COVID-19. TCRdb's table, derived via immunoSEQ multiplex PCR, lists solely in-frame clones and lacks some. The top ten hold over 4% of the sample, which has about 220,000 clones, more than 75% seen once. What was sequenced was peripheral blood. Source of these receptors: a woman in her 70s with COVID-19, enrolled during active disease.

This clone is a singleton in its sample. The chain links TRBV7-8 to TRBJ1-3; tentative D call: TRBD1 (5 bases). Trimming cost V 1 base and J 7 bases, with 14 bases left between them. CDR3 size: 15 residues. In germline, CDR1 is SGHVS, CDR2 FQNEAQ. The CDR3: CASSLDGGGGNTIYF. CDR3 nucleotides: TGTGCCAGCAGCTTAGATGGCGGGGGAGGGAACACCATATATTTT.

V is TRBV4-3 and J is TRBJ2-7; 13 bases line up with TRBD2. The CDR3 runs to 17 residues. Germline CDR1 LGHNA, CDR2 YSLEER. The V and J ends lost 1 base and 4 bases, in that order; junction bases with no gene match: 7. CDR3 in amino acids: CASSQVGGTSGKYEQYF. In DNA form, the CDR3 reads TGCGCCAGCAGCCAAGTAGGCGGGACTAGCGGGAAATACGAGCAGTACTTC.

The chain has TRBV27 and TRBJ1-2; 12 nucleotides align to TRBD1. The germline CDR1 and CDR2 sequences are MNHEY and SMNVEV (reference sequence). Trimming removed 2 bases from V and 0 bases from J; junction bases left unmatched: 7. The CDR3 contains 18 residues. The DNA for the CDR3 is TGTGCCAGCAGTTTAAACCCGGGACAGGGGGCGGCTAACTATGGCTACACCTTC. It specifies CASSLNPGQGAANYGYTF.

This chain links TRBV7-6 with TRBJ2-3; a weak D match, TRBD2 (6 bases). V was clipped by 0 bases and J by 10 bases, with 14 bases between them. Germline assignment: CDR1 SGHVS and CDR2 FNYEAQ. The CDR3 runs 14 residues. CDR3 residues: CASSLAPASEPQYF. CDR3 DNA sequence: TGTGCCAGCAGCTTAGCCCCGGCTAGCGAGCCGCAGTATTTT.

The V gene is TRBV11-2, the J gene TRBJ1-1, with a possible D match to TRBD1 (5 bases). V gave up 3 bases and J gave up 1 base, with 9 bases separating them. This CDR3 comprises 14 residues. Looked up from germline, CDR1 is SGHAT and CDR2 is FQNNGV. This chain's CDR3 is CASSLQGANTEAFF. For the CDR3, the DNA is TGTGCCAGCAGCTTGCAGGGTGCGAACACTGAAGCTTTCTTT.